The present T cell receptor (beta chain) was sequenced within a study of blood T cell repertoires in COVID-19. Study context: Spain, Italy and the United States supplied samples that represented acute and convalescent COVID-19. The cDNA or gDNA used as material had been derived from T cells, B-cell-depleted T cells, or PBMCs.

Cohorts were determined from participant-reported clinical history. Under the authors' procedure: Reference gene primers were amplified, and this amplification served to estimate nucleated cell counts. Method: immunoSEQ multiplex PCR; TCRdb's copy keeps in-frame clones and lacks some. Clone size and V and J calls were adopted from that table, with D and trimming inferred from the DNA. The table has about 130,000 clones, 86% seen once. This TCR came from a woman aged 50 to 60 who had recovered from COVID-19. Sequencing was done on a sample of PBMCs or T cells enriched from blood (not recorded which).

CDR3 nucleotides: TGTGCCAGCAGCCCCCGGGACACGAATACGCAGTATTTT. Residues: CASSPRDTNTQYF. This rearrangement joins TRBV5-5 to TRBJ2-3, with a weak D call TRBD1 (6 bases). V dropped 4 bases and J dropped 7 bases, with 13 bases sitting between them. CDR3 length: 13 residues. Germline values: CDR1 SGHKS, CDR2 YYEKEE (reference sequence).